These 26 T cell receptor beta chains originate from one sample sequenced in a study of blood T cell repertoires in COVID-19. Using immunoSEQ multiplex PCR, the repertoire was profiled, and TCRdb retains in-frame clones only, with some absent. The repertoire consists of around 270,000 clones, with roughly 90% occurring once and the leading ten covering about 4.6%. The source material was peripheral blood. These receptors were collected from a man aged 35 to 55 with acute or convalescent COVID-19.

The CDR3 is CASRSASTNEKLFF. The CDR3 bases are TGTGCCAGCAGATCCGCGTCAACTAATGAAAAACTGTTTTTT. The V and J genes are TRBV27 and TRBJ1-4; D call uncertain. Germline CDR1 is MNHEY and CDR2 is SMNVEV (reference sequence). This CDR3 comprises 14 residues. Trimming stripped 6 bases from V and 0 bases from J, with 8 bases between.

This clone was found once. The chain couples TRBV3-1 (or the pseudogene TRBV3-2) to TRBJ2-3; TRBD2 matches 7 bases. J was trimmed by 0 bases and V by 4 bases; bases with no gene match: 10. This CDR3 spans 17 amino acids. Germline V gene data show CDR1 as LGHDT and CDR2 as YNNKEL (reference sequence). The CDR3 here is CASSPFGAGVSTDTQYF. CDR3 DNA: TGTGCCAGCAGCCCCTTTGGGGCGGGGGTGAGCACAGATACGCAGTATTTT.

The rearrangement joins TRBV5-5 to TRBJ1-1; the match to TRBD1 covers 8 bases. The CDR3 spans 14 residues. CDR1 is SGHKS, CDR2 YYEKEE, per germline (reference sequence). J lost 5 bases, V lost 0 bases, and 3 bases had no gene match. This chain's CDR3 is CASSLVQGATEAFF. The DNA for the CDR3 is TGTGCCAGCAGCTTGGTGCAGGGGGCTACTGAAGCTTTCTTT.

This clone came up a few times. The chain combines TRBV7-2 with TRBJ1-2, with D possibly TRBD1 on 6 matching bases. With 6 bases removed from V and 4 bases from J, the gap between germline ends came to 12 bases. CDR1 is SGHTA, CDR2 FQGNSA, per germline. The CDR3 spans 13 residues. Written as DNA, the CDR3 is TGTGCCAGCAGTCAAGGGGGGGCCTATGGCTACACCTTC. As protein: CASSQGGAYGYTF.

This clone was picked up one time. This chain uses TRBV6-1 with TRBJ1-6; 10 bases are shared with TRBD1. The germline V gene has CDR1 MNHNS and CDR2 SASEGT. CDR3 size: 16 residues. Trimming at V came to 1 base and at J to 3 bases, leaving 0 bases not matched to a gene. The CDR3 DNA is TGTGCCAGCAGTGAAGGGACAGGGGGCTATAATTCACCCCTCCACTTT. Protein product: CASSEGTGGYNSPLHF.

This rearrangement joins TRBV2 to TRBJ1-1; TRBD1 matches 7 bases. Trimming cost V 6 bases and J 1 base; bases outside gene matches: 8. Germline CDR1 is SNHLY and CDR2 is FYNNEI. The CDR3 covers 15 residues. CDR3 sequence (DNA): TGTGCCAGCAGGTATCCGGGACAGTGGAACACTGAAGCTTTCTTT. This encodes CASRYPGQWNTEAFF.

This rearrangement joins TRBV7-9 to TRBJ2-2; D is possibly TRBD2 (5 bases). The CDR3 is 14 amino acids. Trimming removed 7 bases from V and 1 base from J, with 10 bases in between. From germline, CDR1 is SEHNR and CDR2 FQNEAQ (reference sequence). CDR3 DNA: TGTGCCAGCATGGAGGTTTGGAACACCGGGGAGCTGTTTTTT. Its protein product is CASMEVWNTGELFF.

The chain recombines TRBV7-2 with TRBJ1-3; D is unresolved. This CDR3 has 15 amino acids. Germline V gene sequence: CDR1 SGHTA, CDR2 FQGNSA. Trimming stripped 3 bases from V and 0 bases from J, with 9 bases between. The CDR3 DNA sequence: TGTGCCAGCAGCTTGGCGGCATACTCTGGAAACACCATATATTTT. Encoded protein: CASSLAAYSGNTIYF.

The chain employs TRBV5-1 and TRBJ2-2; D is perhaps TRBD2 (7 bases). V shed 5 bases and J shed 7 bases, with 18 bases lying between them. Germline V CDR1 and CDR2: SGHRS, YFSETQ. The CDR3 is 15 amino acids. Here the CDR3 DNA reads TGCGCCAGCAGAAGACCCGGGGGGCTCAACGGGGAGCTGTTTTTT. This gives the protein CASRRPGGLNGELFF.

The chain uses TRBV30 and TRBJ1-1, with D maybe TRBD1 (6 bases). Trimming cost V 4 bases and J 6 bases, with 15 bases left between them. CDR1 is GTSNPN, CDR2 SVGIG, per germline (reference sequence). The CDR3 runs to 13 residues. The CDR3 DNA reads TGTGCCTGGAACCTTTGGGGGCAGGCTGAAGCTTTCTTT. It translates to CAWNLWGQAEAFF.

The chain is built from TRBV5-1 and TRBJ1-4; 7 bases fit TRBD1. V was clipped by 0 bases and J by 8 bases; unmatched bases: 4. This CDR3 has 14 amino acids. Germline V gene data show CDR1 as SGHRS and CDR2 as YFSETQ. Written as DNA, the CDR3 is TGCGCCAGCAGCTTGGAAGGGGGCGACGAAAAACTGTTTTTT. Translated, it gives CASSLEGGDEKLFF.

This clone occurred once. The J gene is TRBJ1-6, the V gene TRBV7-8, with D unresolved. Trimming stripped 1 base from V and 0 bases from J, with 7 bases between. The CDR3 covers 16 residues. Germline CDR1 reads SGHVS; CDR2 reads FQNEAQ. CDR3 loop: CASSLGASSYNSPLHF. In nucleotides, the CDR3 is TGTGCCAGCAGCTTAGGGGCCAGCTCCTATAATTCACCCCTCCACTTT.

DNA of the CDR3: TGTGCCAGCAGCAAAGAGACGGACAGGGGGGGAGGCTACACCTTC. This translates into CASSKETDRGGGYTF. The V gene is TRBV21-1, the J gene TRBJ1-2; the table's D call, TRBD1, was not checked against the DNA. TRBV21-1 is shown as a pseudogene. The CDR3 sequence is 15 residues long.

This clone was picked up one time. The genes are TRBV5-1 and TRBJ2-7; D possibly corresponds to TRBD2 (6 bases). The V end lost 0 bases, the J end lost 0 bases, and 10 bases lay between the germline ends. The CDR3 runs 15 residues. Germline CDR1 reads SGHRS; CDR2 reads YFSETQ. This CDR3 is CASSLDGGTSYEQYF. The CDR3 coding sequence is TGCGCCAGCAGCTTGGATGGGGGGACCTCCTACGAGCAGTACTTC.

This clone was seen once. The rearrangement joins TRBV14 to TRBJ1-3; D gene ambiguous. The germline V gene has CDR1 SGHDN and CDR2 FVKESK. Deletions cut 0 bases from V and 7 bases from J, with 13 bases between. The CDR3 loop spans 15 amino acids. CDR3 in amino acids: CASSQDLGGWNTIYF. In DNA, the CDR3 is TGTGCCAGCAGCCAAGACTTGGGAGGCTGGAACACCATATATTTT.

The genes are TRBV6-5 and TRBJ2-7; possible D gene TRBD2, 7 bases. This CDR3 has 13 residues. Germline-derived CDR1 and CDR2 are MNHEY and SVGAGI. The ends were cut back, 7 bases at V and 5 bases at J, with 15 bases in the middle. The DNA of the CDR3 is TGTGCCAGCACCCCGGGGGGCAAAGACGAGCAGTACTTC. Its protein product is CASTPGGKDEQYF.

The chain combines TRBV15 with TRBJ2-1; D is possibly TRBD2 (6 bases). V lost 4 bases and J lost 3, with 16 bases in between. The CDR3 extends over 16 amino acids. Looked up from germline, CDR1 is LNHNV and CDR2 is YYDKDF (reference sequence). In nucleotides, the CDR3 is TGTGCCACCAGCATTCAACGGGACTCTGGCTACAATGAGCAGTTCTTC. Protein sequence: CATSIQRDSGYNEQFF.

The CDR3 region is CASSSSSYEQYF. The CDR3 DNA reads as TGTGCCAGCAGCTCTAGCTCCTACGAGCAGTACTTC. This sequence joins TRBV13 and TRBJ2-7; D unresolved. The CDR3 length is 12 residues. The germline V and J ends were trimmed by 4 bases and 0 bases, with 4 bases remaining between them. Germline V gives CDR1 PRHDT, CDR2 FYEKMQ (reference sequence).

The V and J genes are TRBV29-1 and TRBJ1-6; the D is unclear. Germline values: CDR1 SQVTM, CDR2 ANQGSEA. V was pared by 6 bases and J by 8 bases, with 8 bases between. The CDR3 is made up of 11 amino acids. DNA of the CDR3: TGCAGCGTAGGAGAGGATTCACCCCTCCACTTT. This codes for CSVGEDSPLHF.

J is TRBJ1-4 and V is TRBV2; no definite D call. Trimming removed 4 bases from V and 1 base from J, with 7 bases in between. Germline assignment: CDR1 SNHLY and CDR2 FYNNEI. The CDR3 consists of 14 residues. The CDR3 here is CASSGGETNEKLFF. CDR3 sequence (DNA): TGTGCCAGCAGTGGGGGAGAAACTAATGAAAAACTGTTTTTT.

To note about this clone: Other DNA sequences in the sample encode the same CDR3. The chain combines TRBV19 with TRBJ1-5, with 10 positions matching TRBD1. CDR1 is LNHDA, CDR2 SQIVND, per germline (reference sequence). After removal of 6 bases from V and 6 bases from J, the junction contained 5 bases not matched to a gene. The length of the CDR3 is 14 residues. The CDR3 loop is CASSRDRGLQPQHF. CDR3 nucleotide sequence: TGTGCCAGTAGCCGGGACAGGGGACTTCAGCCCCAGCATTTT.

The V gene is TRBV7-3, the J gene TRBJ1-1; D is unclear. The CDR3 sequence is 13 residues long. V lost 2 bases and J lost 7, with 11 bases in between. Germline V gene data show CDR1 as SGHTA and CDR2 as FQGTGA. CDR3 residues: CASSLLSEGEAFF. The DNA of the CDR3 is TGTGCCAGCAGCTTATTATCGGAGGGTGAAGCTTTCTTT.

The chain recombines TRBV18 with TRBJ2-1; TRBD2 matches at 7 bases. The junction had 11 bases not matched to a gene; V was cut back by 3 bases and J by 6 bases. The germline gives CDR1 KGHSH, CDR2 LQKENI. This CDR3 has 16 amino acids. CDR3 bases: TGTGCCAGCTCACCCTATAGCGGGTGGAACAGCAATGAGCAGTTCTTC. Its protein product is CASSPYSGWNSNEQFF.

The chain has TRBV6-5 and TRBJ1-2; D perhaps matches TRBD1 (5 bases). Looked up from germline, CDR1 is MNHEY and CDR2 is SVGAGI. The CDR3 has 15 residues. V was shortened by 7 bases and J by 7 bases, with 22 bases between the two germline ends. The CDR3 reads CASKGQALGVRGYTF. The DNA for the CDR3 is TGTGCCAGCAAGGGGCAGGCCCTTGGAGTGCGTGGCTACACCTTC.

This clone appeared once. The chain joins TRBV5-1 to TRBJ2-7; a possible D gene is TRBD1 (6 bases). Germline CDR1 SGHRS, CDR2 YFSETQ. Trimming cost V 3 bases and J 7 bases, with 14 bases left between them. This CDR3 has 13 amino acids. CDR3 nucleotides: TGCGCCAGCAGCTCGGGACAATCGTGGGAGCAGTACTTC. Protein: CASSSGQSWEQYF. The full variable domain, its missing parts supplied by reference TRBV5-1 and TRBJ2-7, is KAGVTQTPRYLIKTRGQQVTLSCSPISGHRSVSWYQQTPGQGLQFLFEYFSETQRNKGNFPGRFSGRQFSNSRSEMNVSTLELGDSALYLCASSSGQSWEQYFGPGTRLTVT.

The V gene is TRBV3-1 (or the pseudogene TRBV3-2), the J gene TRBJ2-2, with 9 bases matching TRBD1. Germline assignment: CDR1 LGHDT and CDR2 YNNKEL (reference sequence). V lost 5 bases, J lost 4 bases, and 11 bases stayed unmatched. The CDR3 loop spans 17 amino acids. The DNA for the CDR3 is TGTGCCAGCAGCTTAACGACAGGGGGGTCGGGCACCGGGGAGCTGTTTTTT. Translation gives CASSLTTGGSGTGELFF.